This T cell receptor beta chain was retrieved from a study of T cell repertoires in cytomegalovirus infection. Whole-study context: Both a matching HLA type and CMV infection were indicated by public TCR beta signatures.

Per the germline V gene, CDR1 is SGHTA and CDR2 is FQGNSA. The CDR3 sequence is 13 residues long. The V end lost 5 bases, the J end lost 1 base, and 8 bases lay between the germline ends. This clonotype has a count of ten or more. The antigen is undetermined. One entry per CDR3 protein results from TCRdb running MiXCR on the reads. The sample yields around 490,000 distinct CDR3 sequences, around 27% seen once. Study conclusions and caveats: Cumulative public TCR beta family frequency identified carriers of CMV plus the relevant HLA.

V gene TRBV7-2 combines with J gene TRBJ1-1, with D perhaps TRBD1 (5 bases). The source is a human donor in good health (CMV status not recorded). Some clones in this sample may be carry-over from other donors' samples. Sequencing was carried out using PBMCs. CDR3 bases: TGTGCCAGCAGCACTGGACAGAACACTGAAGCTTTCTTT. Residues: CASSTGQNTEAFF.